This T cell receptor (beta chain) was documented in a study of tumor and adjacent non-tumor tissue in lung cancer (dated by TCRdb to the late 2010s). Turning to the overall study: The cohort included under 15 adenocarcinoma, 2 squamous cell carcinoma and 1 small cell lung cancer patients. A total of some 130 million productive TCRbeta reads were generated by sequencing, corresponding to an average of roughly 4.1 million reads per sample. Among the roughly 15 patients, ages ranged from roughly 31 to 76 years, approximately 10 were men and 5 were women, and disease was TNM stage I to III. The study compared bulk TCRbeta repertoires between lung tumor tissue and matched distant non-tumor lung tissue from over twelve lung cancer patients. Over 25 paired specimens, one tumor and one normal lung sample per patient, were profiled by TCRbeta CDR3 sequencing. The paper's findings and limits, for the study overall: The sequencing platform is not named in the methods, and unique molecular identifiers are not mentioned. Only around 15 patients were included in the cohort, and the need for larger samples and more detailed clinical data was noted by the authors. Significantly higher TCR diversity was found in younger patients, and higher tumor TCR diversity was associated with shorter overall and disease-free survival. TCR diversity (inverse Simpson) was significantly higher in tumor than in normal lung tissue (431.37 vs 166.20, P = 0.0075, Mann-Whitney U test). Peripheral blood was not sequenced, so blood TCRbeta repertoires in these lung cancer patients were not examined. The top 100 clones made up a significantly larger cumulative share of the repertoire in normal lung than in tumor tissue.

Library construction relied on multiplex PCR. Sequencing was performed on an Illumina HiSeq 2500. Following protocols modified from ARM-PCR, the researchers constructed TCRbeta libraries through three rounds of nested PCR with primers (Table S4). Before sequencing, PCR products of 200-500 bp were cut from the gel and purified using the QIAquick gel extraction kit. The published analysis was carried out like this. Reads were cleaned with Trimmomatic, merged with FLASH into complete CDR3 sequences, and assigned to V(D)J germline segments with MiTCR. Clonal diversity was computed as the inverse Simpson's index with VDJtools. A read counted as productive if the sequence was in-frame and lacked a premature stop codon. TCRdb trimmed the raw reads at Q25, called clones with MiXCR and kept productive beta chains. Rows are combined by CDR3 protein, so each entry shows the most common genes and DNA. TCRdb's processing, not the authors' own work, is the source of the V and J calls. The table for this sample lists about 100,000 distinct CDR3 sequences; 50% to 70% of them were counted only once. Together, the top ten hold roughly 19% of the sample.

This clonotype was counted at least ten times. The clone's antigen remains unknown. No clone much larger than this one lies a single base away; base qualities are absent. CDR1 SGHNT and CDR2 YENEEA are derived from the germline V gene. The CDR3 measures 13 amino acids from cysteine to phenylalanine. Only CDR3 DNA remains: 39 bases, in frame from the first base. The junction shows trimming of 3 bases on V and 6 bases on J, plus 9 bases between the germline ends. RNA was isolated from bulk unsorted tissue, and RNA quality was assessed with a NanoDrop ND-1000 and an Agilent 2100. The normal lung samples consisted of distant non-tumor tissue collected more than 3 cm from the tumor edge. Donors were newly diagnosed lung cancer patients admitted for thoracic surgery in China between August and November 2014, without prior chemotherapy. Patients who had received previous radiotherapy or chemotherapy, or who had another concurrent cancer, were excluded from the study. Pieces of surgical tissue measuring roughly 1-2.3 cm3 were kept in RNAlater solution and stored at -80 degrees C until use.

The rearranged segments are TRBV11-3 and TRBJ2-1; TRBD2 is a possible D gene, resting on 6 matching bases. Sequencing input: distant non-tumor lung tissue. The TCR originated in a man in his thirties or forties with non-small cell lung cancer. The CDR3 has the sequence CASSFSGTNEQFF. The DNA sequence is TGTGCCAGCAGCTTTAGCGGAACCAATGAGCAGTTCTTC.